One and the same sample provided the 7 T cell receptor beta chains below, sequenced in a study of CXCR3-negative and CXCR3-positive naive CD8 T cells. Via 5' RACE with UMI labels, TRB cDNA libraries were prepared. One entry per CDR3 protein, without DNA, is what TCRdb gives after re-calling the 5' RACE reads. With 35,000 to 40,000 distinct CDR3 sequences in the sample, the ten largest clones hold about 14%. The sample was memory CD8+ T cells from blood. These receptors came from a human donor in good health. Some clones in this sample may be carry-over from other donors' samples.

The rearrangement uses TRBV5-1 and TRBJ2-7; TCRdb's D call, TRBD1, is unchecked because there is no DNA. The V gene's germline CDR1 is SGHRS and CDR2 YFSETQ. The CDR3 sequence is 15 residues long. The chain's CDR3 is CASSPGTDESYEQYF.

The chain links TRBV6-2 or TRBV6-3 to TRBJ2-7; the TRBD2 assignment by TCRdb is unverifiable without DNA. Germline loops: CDR1 MNHEY, CDR2 SVGEGT. There are 14 residues in the CDR3. CDR3 residues: CASTREARDDEQYF.

The rearrangement uses TRBV29-1 and TRBJ2-7; the TCRdb D gene call, TRBD1, has no DNA to confirm it. The germline V gene has CDR1 SQVTM and CDR2 ANQGSEA. The CDR3 consists of 13 residues. The CDR3: CSVSTGRGYEQYF.

This clonotype counts as medium-sized by frequency. CDR3: CASSDRGRTDTQYF. V is TRBV2 and J is TRBJ2-3; TCRdb's assignment of TRBD1 cannot be checked, as there is no DNA. The CDR3 is 14 residues long. Germline CDR1 reads SNHLY; CDR2 reads FYNNEI.

This sequence joins TRBV7-8 and TRBJ2-5; the D gene TCRdb calls, TRBD1, cannot be checked with no DNA. The germline V gene has CDR1 SGHVS and CDR2 FQNEAQ. The CDR3 has 15 amino acids. CDR3 residues: CASSMNDGTGETQYF.

V and J are TRBV27 and TRBJ1-3; checking the TCRdb D call of TRBD1 is not possible without DNA. Germline CDR1 and CDR2: MNHEY and SMNVEV (reference sequence). This CDR3 has 14 residues. The CDR3 sequence: CASKVQGAGNTIYF.

The chain couples TRBV6-5 to TRBJ2-5. The germline V gene encodes CDR1 MNHEY and CDR2 SVGAGI. This CDR3 is built from 14 residues. CDR3 amino acids: CASSLYRIQETQYF.